The 23 T cell receptor beta chains given below trace back to one sample, sequenced in a study of shared clonotypes between healthy human individuals. Repertoires were generated with immunoSEQ multiplex PCR, while TCRdb's copy carries only in-frame clones and drops some. The sample has some 2,400,000 clones, about 94% seen once. The sequencing input was naive CD4+ T cells sorted from blood. Subset described: CD45RA+ positively selected. The receptors were sampled from a man aged 18 to 29 in good health.

This rearrangement joins TRBV6-6 to TRBJ2-3; 10 bases align to TRBD2. With V trimmed by 6 bases and J by 1 base, 4 bases remained unmatched. The CDR3 has 15 residues. Germline V gene lookup returns CDR1 MNHNY and CDR2 SVGAGI (reference sequence). In DNA form, the CDR3 reads TGTGCCAGCAGCCATCTAGCGGGGGGCACAGATACGCAGTATTTT. Protein product: CASSHLAGGTDTQYF.

Remarks on this clone: Other DNA sequences in this sample translate to the same CDR3. V usage is TRBV9 and J usage is TRBJ1-3; D not resolved. CDR3 length: 13 amino acids. Germline-derived CDR1 and CDR2 are SGDLS and YYNGEE. V was cut by 0 bases and J by 0 bases, with 1 base left in between. For the CDR3, the DNA is TGTGCCAGCAGCGTAGACTCTGGAAACACCATATATTTT. It yields the protein CASSVDSGNTIYF.

This chain links TRBV7-2 with TRBJ2-1; a possible D gene is TRBD2 (6 bases). This CDR3 comprises 16 residues. Trimming left V 0 bases short and J 5 bases short, with 14 bases between. Per germline, CDR1 SGHTA and CDR2 FQGNSA. CDR3 loop: CASSLAPSAGNNEQFF. In nucleotides, the CDR3 is TGTGCCAGCAGCTTAGCTCCTAGCGCAGGGAACAATGAGCAGTTCTTC.

Comment on this clone: Other DNA sequences in this specimen translate into the identical CDR3. This sequence joins TRBV18 and TRBJ2-5, with D uncertain. This CDR3 is 14 amino acids long. Looked up from germline, CDR1 is KGHSH and CDR2 is LQKENI. The ends were cut back, 0 bases at V and 2 bases at J, with 7 bases in the middle. The CDR3 loop is CASSPPVGQETQYF. In DNA form, the CDR3 reads TGTGCCAGCTCACCACCAGTCGGACAAGAGACCCAGTACTTC. The full variable domain, with the rest looked up from reference TRBV18 and TRBJ2-5, is NAGVMQNPRHLVRRRGQEARLRCSPMKGHSHVYWYRQLPEEGLKFMVYLQKENIIDESGMPKERFSAEFPKEGPSILRIQQVVRGDSAAYFCASSPPVGQETQYFGPGTRLLVL.

The chain carries TRBV5-1 and TRBJ2-3, with 7 bases aligning to TRBD2. Germline V gene lookup returns CDR1 SGHRS and CDR2 YFSETQ. The CDR3 contains 15 residues. V lost 2 bases to trimming and J lost 3 bases; unmatched junction nucleotides: 6. This CDR3 is CASSLAGKITDTQYF. CDR3 sequence (DNA): TGCGCCAGCAGCTTAGCGGGGAAGATTACAGATACGCAGTATTTT.

The rearrangement joins TRBV7-9 to TRBJ2-2; tentatively, D is TRBD1 (5 bases). The CDR3 extends over 16 amino acids. Trimming stripped 1 base from V and 0 bases from J, with 9 bases between. Germline V gene lookup returns CDR1 SEHNR and CDR2 FQNEAQ (reference sequence). CDR3 nucleotides: TGTGCCAGCAGCTTAGAGACAGATGCGAACACCGGGGAGCTGTTTTTT. Translation: CASSLETDANTGELFF.

The V and J genes are TRBV5-8 and TRBJ2-5; D may be TRBD1 (5 bases). Trimming took off 0 bases at V and 4 bases at J, with 16 bases between the two ends. The CDR3 runs to 16 residues. Germline assignment: CDR1 SGHTS and CDR2 YDEGEE. CDR3 sequence (DNA): TGTGCCAGCAGCTTGGCCTTCGGGTCAGGGATAGAGACCCAGTACTTC. Its protein product is CASSLAFGSGIETQYF.

V is TRBV27 and J is TRBJ1-1; D uncertain. The V gene lost 3 bases and the J gene lost 4 bases, with 9 bases spanning the gap. Germline values: CDR1 MNHEY, CDR2 SMNVEV (reference sequence). This CDR3 has 13 residues. CDR3 in amino acids: CASSFSGSTEAFF. The CDR3 DNA follows: TGTGCCAGCAGTTTCTCGGGGTCCACTGAAGCTTTCTTT.

Regarding this clone: Different DNA sequences within this sample yield the same CDR3. V usage is TRBV7-9 and J usage is TRBJ2-7; 13 bases map to TRBD2. Unmatched junction bases numbered 1, after V lost 5 bases and J lost 3 bases. CDR1 and CDR2 from the germline V gene are SEHNR and FQNEAQ (reference sequence). This CDR3 has 14 amino acids. CDR3 bases: TGTGCCAGCAGCCGGACTAGCGGGAGCTACGAGCAGTACTTC. The encoded protein is CASSRTSGSYEQYF. Complete variable domain (other parts from reference TRBV7-9 and TRBJ2-7): DTGVSQNPRHKITKRGQNVTFRCDPISEHNRLYWYRQTLGQGPEFLTYFQNEAQLEKSRLLSDRFSAERPKGSFSTLEIQRTEQGDSAMYLCASSRTSGSYEQYFGPGTRLTVT.

The genes are TRBV4-3 and TRBJ1-1; 11 positions match TRBD1. CDR1 is LGHNA and CDR2 is YSLEER in the germline V gene. This CDR3 region has 15 residues. V shed 4 bases, J shed 11 bases, and the junction held 12 bases outside the gene matches. CDR3 sequence: CASSPSGTGGSGAFF. CDR3 in DNA: TGCGCCAGCAGCCCGTCGGGGACAGGGGGATCGGGGGCTTTCTTT.

V is TRBV30 and J is TRBJ1-4; a possible D gene is TRBD1 (6 bases). V lost 1 base and J lost 8, with 8 bases in between. Germline lookup yields CDR1 GTSNPN and CDR2 SVGIG (reference sequence). This CDR3 region has 12 residues. CDR3 loop: CAWSAQGEKLFF. The CDR3 DNA sequence: TGTGCCTGGAGTGCTCAGGGGGAAAAACTGTTTTTT. The full variable domain, its missing parts supplied by reference TRBV30 and TRBJ1-4, is SQTIHQWPATLVQPVGSPLSLECTVEGTSNPNLYWYRQAAGRGLQLLFYSVGIGQISSEVPQNLSASRPQDRQFILSSKKLLLSDSGFYLCAWSAQGEKLFFGSGTQLSVL.

The chain employs TRBV25-1 and TRBJ2-7; a possible D gene is TRBD1 (5 bases). Trimming removed 7 bases at V and 3 bases at J, with 22 bases between. Germline assignment: CDR1 MGHDK and CDR2 SYGVNS. The CDR3 spans 16 residues. CDR3 region: CASIEGASRYGYEQYF. The CDR3 nucleotides are TGTGCCAGCATCGAAGGGGCTTCCCGATATGGCTACGAGCAGTACTTC.

This chain joins TRBV19 and TRBJ2-7; D not certain. Trimming removed 6 bases at V and 4 bases at J, with 22 bases between. The CDR3 covers 16 residues. Germline assignment: CDR1 LNHDA and CDR2 SQIVND (reference sequence). The CDR3 region is CASRAEDGGMGYEQYF. The DNA of the CDR3 is TGTGCCAGTAGGGCCGAGGACGGCGGTATGGGGTACGAGCAGTACTTC. The variable domain in full, completed from reference TRBV19 and TRBJ2-7, reads DGGITQSPKYLFRKEGQNVTLSCEQNLNHDAMYWYRQDPGQGLRLIYYSQIVNDFQKGDIAEGYSVSREKKESFPLTVTSAQKNPTAFYLCASRAEDGGMGYEQYFGPGTRLTVT.

This chain links TRBV7-9 with TRBJ2-5; 7 positions match TRBD2. The germline V gene has CDR1 SEHNR and CDR2 FQNEAQ (reference sequence). This CDR3 region has 16 residues. The J segment lost 0 bases and the V segment lost 2 bases, leaving 6 bases of the junction unmatched. The CDR3 coding sequence is TGTGCCAGCAGCTTAAGGCCAGCGGGGAACCAAGAGACCCAGTACTTC. It yields the protein CASSLRPAGNQETQYF.

The chain uses TRBV7-9 and TRBJ2-2; D remains unclear. CDR3 length equals 13 residues. V gave up 5 bases and J gave up 6 bases, with 10 bases separating them. Germline V lookup: CDR1 SEHNR, CDR2 FQNEAQ (reference sequence). Written as DNA, the CDR3 is TGTGCCAGCAGCCCCGGGTGGGCCGGGGAGCTGTTTTTT. Its protein is CASSPGWAGELFF.

The V gene is TRBV4-2, the J gene TRBJ2-3; perhaps TRBD1 as D (5 bases). This CDR3 spans 16 amino acids. CDR1 is LGHNA, CDR2 YNFKEQ, per germline. V was cut by 0 bases and J by 4 bases, with 14 bases left in between. The CDR3 coding sequence is TGTGCCAGCAGCCAAGATACCAACCTAGGGGCAGATACGCAGTATTTT. It is translated as CASSQDTNLGADTQYF.

The chain couples TRBV5-1 to TRBJ1-1; 7 nucleotides line up with TRBD1. V trimming: 4 bases; J trimming: 1 base; junction bases outside the gene matches: 13. CDR1 is SGHRS, CDR2 YFSETQ, per germline. The CDR3 runs to 17 residues. The CDR3 region has the DNA TGCGCCAGCAGCGGACCTTTAGGACAGGCCTCGAACACTGAAGCTTTCTTT. Translation gives CASSGPLGQASNTEAFF.

This clone was observed once. The chain carries TRBV30 and TRBJ2-7; no clear D. The CDR3 is 12 amino acids. CDR1 is GTSNPN, CDR2 SVGIG, per germline (reference sequence). Between the trimmed V and J ends, which lost 3 bases and 6 bases, there was a span of 12 bases. CDR3 loop: CAWSAYEFEQYF. The CDR3, as DNA: TGTGCCTGGAGCGCTTACGAGTTCGAGCAGTACTTC.

This chain joins TRBV5-1 and TRBJ1-3, with D possibly TRBD1 on 6 matching bases. This CDR3 has 16 amino acids. V was pared by 4 bases and J by 0 bases, with 14 bases between. Per germline, CDR1 SGHRS and CDR2 YFSETQ. The CDR3 coding sequence is TGCGCCAGCAGCACTTCAGGGGTTAGCTCTGGAAACACCATATATTTT. Encoded protein: CASSTSGVSSGNTIYF.

The count of this clone is one. The chain employs TRBV7-3 and TRBJ1-1; D is undetermined. The CDR3 extends over 13 amino acids. Germline V lookup: CDR1 SGHTA, CDR2 FQGTGA. Trimming shortened V by 4 bases and J by 4 bases, and 10 bases separated the two germline ends. The CDR3 spells CASSSVKGTEAFF. Written as DNA, the CDR3 is TGTGCCAGCAGCTCCGTAAAGGGCACTGAAGCTTTCTTT.

The chain has TRBV9 and TRBJ2-5, with D possibly being TRBD2 (6 bases). Germline lookup yields CDR1 SGDLS and CDR2 YYNGEE. The CDR3 runs 14 residues. Trimming left V 4 bases short and J 4 bases short, with 14 bases between. CDR3 region: CASSQGTGRETQYF. CDR3 nucleotides: TGTGCCAGCAGCCAAGGGACTGGGAGAGAGACCCAGTACTTC.

This sequence joins TRBV6-5 and TRBJ2-7; 9 nucleotides align to TRBD1. CDR3 length: 15 residues. Unmatched junction bases numbered 7, after V lost 4 bases and J lost 3 bases. The germline CDR1 and CDR2 sequences are MNHEY and SVGAGI. CDR3 sequence (DNA): TGTGCCAGCAGTTTTGGCGGACAGGGGTTCTACGAGCAGTACTTC. Its protein product is CASSFGGQGFYEQYF.

V usage is TRBV5-1 and J usage is TRBJ2-5; TRBD2 matches at 8 bases. The ends lost 0 bases at V and 4 bases at J; junction bases unmatched: 5. The CDR3 totals 15 residues. Looked up from germline, CDR1 is SGHRS and CDR2 is YFSETQ. The DNA for the CDR3 is TGCGCCAGCAGCTTGGCCCATCTAGCGGGAGAGACCCAGTACTTC. Translated, it gives CASSLAHLAGETQYF.